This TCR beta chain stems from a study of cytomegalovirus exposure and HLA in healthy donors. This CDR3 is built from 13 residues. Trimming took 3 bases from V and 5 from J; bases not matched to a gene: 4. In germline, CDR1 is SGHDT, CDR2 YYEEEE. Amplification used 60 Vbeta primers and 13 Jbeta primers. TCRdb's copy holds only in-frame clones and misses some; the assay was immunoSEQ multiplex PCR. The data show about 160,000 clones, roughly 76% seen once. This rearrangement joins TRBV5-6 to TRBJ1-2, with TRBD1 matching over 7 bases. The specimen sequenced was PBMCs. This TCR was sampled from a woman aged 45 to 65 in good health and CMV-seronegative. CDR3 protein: CASSSGQLYGYTF. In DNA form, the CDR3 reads TGTGCCAGCAGCTCGGGACAGCTATATGGCTACACCTTC. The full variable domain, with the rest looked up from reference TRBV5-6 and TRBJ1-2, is DAGVTQSPTHLIKTRGQQVTLRCSPKSGHDTVSWYQQALGQGPQFIFQYYEEEERQRGNFPDRFSGHQFPNYSSELNVNALLLGDSALYLCASSSGQLYGYTFGSGTRLTVV.